A selection of T cell receptor beta chains follows, all from one sample in a study of response to subunit inactivated influenza vaccine. TCRdb independently ran MiXCR on the RT-PCR reads; one entry per CDR3 protein. The table includes over 150,000 distinct CDR3 sequences, about 11% detected once. The sequencing used non-naive T cells sorted from PBMCs, collected roughly 45 days after vaccination. These receptors were obtained from a man aged 50 or older who received an inactivated influenza vaccine. Both conserved end residues are part of each CDR3. D genes are given only for firm matches. Not all rows give a size; the values are once, few, many and, for expanded clones, a class.

cdr3_aa cdr3_nt d_call v_call clone_size j_call
CASSLGVRAGVPYEQYF TGTGCCAGCAGCTTAGGGGTAAGAGCGGGAGTTCCCTACGAGCAGTACTTC TRBD2 TRBV7-2 many TRBJ2-7
CASSQRIEANYGYTF TGTGCCAGCAGCCAGAGAATTGAGGCTAACTATGGCTACACCTTC . TRBV4-2 many TRBJ1-2
CASSPTRGVSYNEQFF TGTGCCAGCAGCCCGACTAGAGGGGTAAGCTACAATGAGCAGTTCTTC . TRBV5-4 . TRBJ2-1
CARSPGLINEQFF TGTGCCAGGAGCCCCGGGCTAATAAATGAGCAGTTCTTC . TRBV4-1 . TRBJ2-1
CSASRDLNTDTQYF TGCAGTGCTAGTCGGGACTTGAACACAGATACGCAGTATTTT . TRBV20-1 . TRBJ2-3
CASSQGVPGGAHGYTF TGCGCCAGCAGCCAAGGGGTCCCGGGGGGGGCCCATGGCTACACCTTC . TRBV4-3 . TRBJ1-2
CASSFGQGTYGYTF TGTGCCAGCAGCTTCGGTCAGGGAACCTATGGCTACACCTTC . TRBV7-8 few TRBJ1-2
CASSKEGDVRTDLNYGYTF TGTGCCAGCAGCAAAGAAGGGGATGTAAGGACGGATCTTAACTATGGCTACACCTTC . TRBV21-1 few TRBJ1-2
CASSPQKLAGGYEQFF TGTGCCAGCAGCCCCCAGAAATTAGCGGGGGGCTATGAGCAGTTCTTC TRBD2 TRBV4-2 many TRBJ2-1
CASSTGTGATNEKLFF TGTGCCAGCAGCACCGGAACAGGGGCAACTAATGAAAAACTGTTTTTT TRBD1 TRBV4-2 . TRBJ1-4
CASSPPGAGAYNEQFF TGTGCCAGCTCACCACCGGGTGCGGGGGCCTACAATGAGCAGTTCTTC TRBD2 TRBV18 . TRBJ2-1
CASRPGAVDTQYF TGTGCCAGCAGACCCGGGGCGGTAGATACGCAGTATTTT . TRBV7-2 . TRBJ2-3
CASRSPRDLGETQYF TGTGCCAGCAGATCCCCGAGGGACCTGGGAGAGACCCAGTACTTC . TRBV7-9 . TRBJ2-5
CASKERSSYEQYF TGTGCCAGTAAGGAGCGGAGCTCCTACGAGCAGTACTTC . TRBV19 few TRBJ2-7
CASSWTENTGELFF TGCGCCAGCAGCTGGACGGAAAACACCGGGGAGCTGTTTTTT . TRBV5-1 few TRBJ2-2
CASTPVTVYNSPLHF TGTGCCAGCACCCCGGTCACGGTGTATAATTCACCCCTCCACTTT . TRBV28 . TRBJ1-6
CASSLRVHSGYTF TGTGCCAGCAGTTTGAGAGTCCATAGTGGCTACACCTTC . TRBV27 few TRBJ1-2
CSARVAGRGDIQYF TGCAGTGCTAGAGTAGCGGGCCGAGGGGACATTCAGTACTTC TRBD2 TRBV20-1 . TRBJ2-4
CASSPNDRGLAHEQYF TGTGCCAGCAGCCCTAATGACAGGGGGCTCGCTCACGAGCAGTACTTC TRBD1 TRBV4-2 few TRBJ2-7
CASSATGQGAYEQYF TGCGCCAGCAGCGCCACGGGACAGGGGGCCTACGAGCAGTACTTC TRBD1 TRBV5-1 . TRBJ2-7
CASRERTGTYSPLHF TGTGCCAGCAGAGAAAGGACAGGGACTTATTCACCCCTCCACTTT TRBD1 TRBV28 . TRBJ1-6
CASSARTSGREQYF TGTGCCAGCAGCGCTCGGACTAGCGGGAGAGAGCAGTACTTC TRBD2 TRBV7-2 few TRBJ2-7
CASSLTPGQGMGEQFF TGCGCCAGCAGCCTTACCCCGGGACAGGGGATGGGTGAGCAGTTCTTC TRBD1 TRBV5-1 many TRBJ2-1
CSVDRGNYGYTF TGCAGCGTGGACAGGGGGAACTATGGCTACACCTTC TRBD1 TRBV29-1 many TRBJ1-2
CASSYTGGSSYNEQFF TGTGCCAGCAGTTACACCGGGGGGTCCTCCTACAATGAGCAGTTCTTC TRBD2 TRBV6-5 few TRBJ2-1
CASSWTGDNEQFF TGTGCCAGCAGCTGGACAGGGGACAATGAGCAGTTCTTC TRBD1 TRBV7-9 many TRBJ2-1
CASSFQGNYEQYF TGTGCCAGCAGCTTTCAGGGAAACTACGAGCAGTACTTC . TRBV5-6 many TRBJ2-7
CASVGLTSNQPQHF TGCGCCAGCGTGGGTCTAACGAGCAATCAGCCCCAGCATTTT . TRBV5-1 many TRBJ1-5
CASSYKEASGSTTYEQYF TGTGCCAGTAGCTATAAGGAGGCTAGCGGGAGTACGACCTACGAGCAGTACTTC TRBD2 TRBV19 . TRBJ2-7
CAISENFQETQYF TGTGCCATCAGTGAGAACTTTCAAGAGACCCAGTACTTC . TRBV10-3 many TRBJ2-5
CASSPTGERSEQFF TGTGCCAGCAGCCCGACAGGGGAGCGGAGTGAGCAGTTCTTC TRBD1 TRBV5-5 . TRBJ2-1
CASSFSQGGNQPQHF TGTGCCAGCAGTTTCAGCCAGGGTGGAAATCAGCCCCAGCATTTT . TRBV12-3/TRBV12-4 few TRBJ1-5
CASSSRDTNTGELFF TGTGCCAGCAGCTCCCGGGACACGAACACCGGGGAGCTGTTTTTT . TRBV7-9 few TRBJ2-2
CASSHWDRGYNEQFF TGCGCCAGCAGCCACTGGGACAGGGGCTACAATGAGCAGTTCTTC TRBD1 TRBV4-1 . TRBJ2-1
CSARGAGGYEQYF TGCAGTGCTAGAGGGGCGGGAGGCTACGAGCAGTACTTC TRBD2 TRBV20-1 . TRBJ2-7
CAIRRGLDTDTQYF TGTGCCATCCGGCGGGGACTTGACACAGATACGCAGTATTTT . TRBV10-3 . TRBJ2-3
CSATGTNYNEQFF TGCAGTGCCACCGGGACCAACTACAATGAGCAGTTCTTC . TRBV20-1 . TRBJ2-1
CASSVVGGSTGNTIYF TGTGCCAGCAGCGTAGTTGGAGGGTCGACTGGAAACACCATATATTTT . TRBV9 . TRBJ1-3
CASSQDTGTSTYEQYF TGCGCCAGCAGCCAGGATACCGGGACTAGCACATACGAGCAGTACTTC TRBD2 TRBV4-3 many TRBJ2-7
CASSLDPQTYNEQFF TGTGCCAGCAGCTTAGATCCACAGACCTACAATGAGCAGTTCTTC . TRBV11-2 . TRBJ2-1
CASSLEDRGGYNEQFF TGCGCCAGCAGCTTAGAGGACAGGGGAGGCTACAATGAGCAGTTCTTC TRBD1 TRBV5-1 . TRBJ2-1
CASSLYPKNIQYF TGTGCCAGCAGTCTTTACCCCAAAAACATTCAGTACTTC . TRBV28 . TRBJ2-4
CSAENRGNNSPLHF TGCAGTGCCGAGAACAGGGGGAATAATTCACCCCTCCACTTT TRBD1 TRBV20-1 few TRBJ1-6
CASSPVSFRGGETQYF TGTGCCAGCAGTCCCGTCTCTTTTCGGGGCGGGGAGACCCAGTACTTC . TRBV28 many TRBJ2-5
CASSLGGLGSSYNEQFF TGTGCCAGCAGCTTAGGGGGACTAGGCAGCTCCTACAATGAGCAGTTCTTC TRBD2 TRBV11-1 many TRBJ2-1
CSVEGASGANTEAFF TGCAGCGTTGAAGGTGCTTCGGGGGCGAACACTGAAGCTTTCTTT . TRBV29-1 . TRBJ1-1
CATSDPRGGRETQYF TGTGCCACCAGTGATCCGAGGGGGGGCAGGGAGACCCAGTACTTC . TRBV24-1 . TRBJ2-5
CASSYVGTQNQPQHF TGTGCCAGCAGTTACGTTGGGACACAGAATCAGCCCCAGCATTTT . TRBV6-2/TRBV6-3 few TRBJ1-5
CASRRDRSYNSPLHF TGTGCCAGCAGGCGGGACAGGAGCTATAATTCACCCCTCCACTTT TRBD1 TRBV3-1 few TRBJ1-6